This T cell receptor (beta chain) derives from a study of early T cells in non-severe SARS-CoV-2 infection. Study-level background: Sequencing input comprised bulk RNA from unsorted whole blood; chain pairing was not available. Study-level points and caveats: In VDJdb matching, anti-spike CD8 responses were favored while private and CD4 specificities went missing.

This CDR3 region has 15 residues. Germline V lookup: CDR1 KGHSH, CDR2 LQKENI. The V end was cut by 2 bases, the J end by 6 bases, with 16 bases between. Unique molecular identifiers were added to individual cDNA molecules. TCRdb fed the 5' RACE reads into MiXCR, producing one record per CDR3 protein. Here the sample spans 50,000 to 65,000 distinct CDR3 sequences, roughly a sixth being singletons. This clonotype came up a few times. The antigen is undetermined. J is TRBJ2-5 and V is TRBV18; D call uncertain. This specimen was whole blood, taken at baseline. This clonotype was obtained from an adult who was a healthcare worker with PCR-confirmed SARS-CoV-2 infection or an uninfected control (not recorded which). The CDR3: CASSPGLPRQKTQYF. CDR3 nucleotide sequence: TGTGCCAGCTCACCAGGGCTCCCCAGGCAGAAGACCCAGTACTTC.